These T cell receptor beta chains were read from a single sample in a study of blood T cell repertoires in COVID-19. The table came from immunoSEQ multiplex PCR; TCRdb's copy has only in-frame clones and leaves some out. This table has about 200,000 clones, roughly 82% appearing once. Material for sequencing was peripheral blood. The receptors here all came from a human donor in a cohort sampled during active COVID-19. Both conserved end residues are part of each CDR3. The D gene is left open where the match is weak. The size of a clone is reported for some rows only, either as once, few or many, or as a class for expanded clones.

V	D	size	J	CDR3	DNA
TRBV28	.	.	TRBJ1-5	CASFRDNQPQHF	TGTGCCAGCTTCCGAGACAATCAGCCCCAGCATTTT
TRBV7-9	TRBD2	.	TRBJ2-5	CASSPGLAQETQYF	TGTGCCAGCAGCCCCGGACTAGCACAAGAGACCCAGTACTTC
TRBV7-9	.	.	TRBJ2-2	CASSLVYSGELFF	TGTGCCAGCAGCTTAGTTTATTCCGGGGAGCTGTTTTTT
TRBV29-1	TRBD1	few	TRBJ2-7	CSVVDRDVGQYF	TGCAGCGTTGTGGACAGGGACGTGGGGCAGTACTTC
TRBV10-3	.	.	TRBJ1-3	CAISGTANSGNTIYF	TGTGCCATCAGTGGGACTGCAAACTCTGGAAACACCATATATTTT
TRBV5-4	TRBD2	.	TRBJ2-1	CASSLEKGLGYSYNEQFF	TGTGCCAGCAGCTTGGAGAAGGGACTAGGATACTCCTACAATGAGCAGTTCTTC
TRBV5-4	.	.	TRBJ2-5	CASSSPGVETQYF	TGTGCCAGCAGCTCCCCAGGGGTAGAGACCCAGTACTTC
TRBV24-1	TRBD1	.	TRBJ2-3	CATSDLRTGNTDTQYF	TGTGCCACCAGTGATTTGAGGACAGGGAACACAGATACGCAGTATTTT
TRBV10-3	TRBD1	.	TRBJ1-5	CAISQLPGQSNQPQHF	TGTGCCATCAGCCAGCTTCCGGGACAGAGCAATCAGCCCCAGCATTTT
TRBV5-1	TRBD2	.	TRBJ2-2	CASSSQGGTGELFF	TGCGCCAGCAGCTCCCAGGGAGGGACCGGGGAGCTGTTTTTT
TRBV29-1	.	.	TRBJ2-2	CSAPGHNTGELFF	TGCAGCGCTCCGGGACACAACACCGGGGAGCTGTTTTTT
TRBV27	.	.	TRBJ1-2	CASSLSGTIGGYTF	TGTGCCAGCAGTTTATCCGGGACAATCGGTGGCTACACCTTC
TRBV29-1	TRBD1	.	TRBJ1-2	CSVGTGSHGYTF	TGCAGCGTTGGGACAGGGTCCCATGGCTACACCTTC